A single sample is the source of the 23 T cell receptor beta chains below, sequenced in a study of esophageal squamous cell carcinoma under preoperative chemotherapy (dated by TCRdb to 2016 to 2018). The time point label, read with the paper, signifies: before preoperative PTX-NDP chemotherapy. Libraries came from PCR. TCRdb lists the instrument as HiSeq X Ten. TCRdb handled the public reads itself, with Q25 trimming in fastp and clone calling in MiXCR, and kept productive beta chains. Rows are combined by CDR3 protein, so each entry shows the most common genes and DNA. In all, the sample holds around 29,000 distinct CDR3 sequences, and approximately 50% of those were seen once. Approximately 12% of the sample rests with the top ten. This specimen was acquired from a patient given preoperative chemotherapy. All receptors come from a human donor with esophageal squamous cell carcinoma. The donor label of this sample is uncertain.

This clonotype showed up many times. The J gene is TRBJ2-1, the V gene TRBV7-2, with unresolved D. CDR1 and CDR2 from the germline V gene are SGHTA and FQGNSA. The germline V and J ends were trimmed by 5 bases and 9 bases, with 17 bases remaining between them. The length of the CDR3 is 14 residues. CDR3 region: CASSPQEAVLEQFF. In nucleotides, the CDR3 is TGTGCCAGCAGCCCCCAAGAGGCGGTTCTTGAGCAGTTCTTC.

In nucleotides, the CDR3 is TGTGCCAGCAGTGAATCGGGGCGGTGCGCCAAAAATACGCAGTACTTC. This gives the protein CASSESGRCAKNTQYF. This sequence joins TRBV6-1 and TRBJ2-4; D may match TRBD1 or TRBD2 (5 bases each). Germline loops: CDR1 MNHNS, CDR2 SASEGT. V was trimmed by 2 bases and J by 13 bases, leaving 24 bases between them. This CDR3 spans 16 amino acids.

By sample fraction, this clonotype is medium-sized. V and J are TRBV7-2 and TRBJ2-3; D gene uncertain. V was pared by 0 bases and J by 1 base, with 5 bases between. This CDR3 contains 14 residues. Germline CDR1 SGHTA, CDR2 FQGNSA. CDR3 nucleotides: TGTGCCAGCAGCTTAGCCTTAGGCACAGATACGCAGTATTTT. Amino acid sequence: CASSLALGTDTQYF.

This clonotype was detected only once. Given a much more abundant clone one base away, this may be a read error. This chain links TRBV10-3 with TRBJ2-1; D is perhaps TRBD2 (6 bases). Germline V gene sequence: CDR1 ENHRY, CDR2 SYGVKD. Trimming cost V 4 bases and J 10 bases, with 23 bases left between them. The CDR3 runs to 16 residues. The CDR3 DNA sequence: TGTGCCATCAGTGGGGTTGGAGGGAAGAGCTCCTACGAGCAGTTCTTC. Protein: CAISGVGGKSSYEQFF.

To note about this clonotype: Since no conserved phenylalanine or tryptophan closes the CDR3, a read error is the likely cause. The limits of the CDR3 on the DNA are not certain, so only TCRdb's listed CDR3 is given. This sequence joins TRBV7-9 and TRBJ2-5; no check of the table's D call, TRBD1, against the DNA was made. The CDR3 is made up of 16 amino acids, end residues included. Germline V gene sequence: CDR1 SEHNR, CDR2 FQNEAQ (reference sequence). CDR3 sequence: CASSQGGGGGQATQYS.

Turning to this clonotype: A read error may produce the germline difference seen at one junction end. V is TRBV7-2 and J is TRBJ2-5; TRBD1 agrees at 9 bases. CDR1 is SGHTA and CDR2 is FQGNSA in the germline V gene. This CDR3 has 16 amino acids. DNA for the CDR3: TGTGCCAGCAGCCGACAGGGGGGCAGAGGCCAAGATACCCAGTACTTC. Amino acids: CASSRQGGRGQDTQYF.

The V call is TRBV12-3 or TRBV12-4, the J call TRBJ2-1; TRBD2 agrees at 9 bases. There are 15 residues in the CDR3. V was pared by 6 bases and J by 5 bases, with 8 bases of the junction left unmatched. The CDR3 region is CASRRAGGRNNEQFF. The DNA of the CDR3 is TGTGCCAGCAGAAGAGCGGGGGGCAGAAACAATGAGCAGTTCTTC.

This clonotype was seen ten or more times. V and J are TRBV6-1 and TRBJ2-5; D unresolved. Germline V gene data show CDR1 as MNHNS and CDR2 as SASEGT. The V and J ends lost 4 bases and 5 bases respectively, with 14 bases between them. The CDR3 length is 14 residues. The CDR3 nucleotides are TGTGCCAGCAGTGGGACGGTACGGTTGGAGACCCAGTACTTC. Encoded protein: CASSGTVRLETQYF.

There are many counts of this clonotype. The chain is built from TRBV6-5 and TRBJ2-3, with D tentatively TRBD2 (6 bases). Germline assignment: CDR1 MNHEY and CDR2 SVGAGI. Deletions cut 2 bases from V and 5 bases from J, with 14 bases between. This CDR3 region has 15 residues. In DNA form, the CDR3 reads TGTGCCAGCAGTTACGGCGGGACCCAGGGAGATACGCAGTATTTT. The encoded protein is CASSYGGTQGDTQYF.

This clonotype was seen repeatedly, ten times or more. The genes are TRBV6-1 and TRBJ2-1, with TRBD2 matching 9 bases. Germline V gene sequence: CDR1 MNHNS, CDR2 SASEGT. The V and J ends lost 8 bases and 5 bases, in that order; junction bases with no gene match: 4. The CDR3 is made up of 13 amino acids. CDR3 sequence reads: CASDRLADNEQFF. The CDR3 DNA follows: TGTGCCAGCGACCGACTAGCGGACAATGAGCAGTTCTTC.

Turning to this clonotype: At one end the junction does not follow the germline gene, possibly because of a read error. CDR3 DNA sequence: TGTGTCAGCAGCCTTAATCAGGATACGCAGTACTTT. It specifies CVSSLNQDTQYF. This chain uses TRBV7-6 with TRBJ2-3; D call uncertain. The CDR3 is 12 amino acids. Germline-derived CDR1 and CDR2 are SGHVS and FNYEAQ.

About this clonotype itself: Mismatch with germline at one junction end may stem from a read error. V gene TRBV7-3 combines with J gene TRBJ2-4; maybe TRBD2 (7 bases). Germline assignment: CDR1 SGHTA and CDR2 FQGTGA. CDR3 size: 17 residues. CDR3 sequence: CASSLGPGGRDKNTQYF. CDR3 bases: TGTGCCAGCAGCTTGGGACCGGGGGGCCGGGACAAAAACACTCAGTACTTC.

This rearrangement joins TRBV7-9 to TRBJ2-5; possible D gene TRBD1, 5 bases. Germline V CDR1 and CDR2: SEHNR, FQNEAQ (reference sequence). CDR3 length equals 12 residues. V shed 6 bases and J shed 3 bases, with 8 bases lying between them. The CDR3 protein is CASRGREETQYF. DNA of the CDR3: TGTGCCAGCAGGGGGCGCGAAGAGACCCAGTACTTC.

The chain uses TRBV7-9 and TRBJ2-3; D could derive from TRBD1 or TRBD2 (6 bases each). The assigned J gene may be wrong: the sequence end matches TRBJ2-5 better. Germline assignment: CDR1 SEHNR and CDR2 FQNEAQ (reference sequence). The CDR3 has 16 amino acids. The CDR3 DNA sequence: TGTGCCAGCGCGGGGCTTGGGGGCCGGGACCCAGATACCCAGTACTTC. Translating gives CASAGLGGRDPDTQYF.

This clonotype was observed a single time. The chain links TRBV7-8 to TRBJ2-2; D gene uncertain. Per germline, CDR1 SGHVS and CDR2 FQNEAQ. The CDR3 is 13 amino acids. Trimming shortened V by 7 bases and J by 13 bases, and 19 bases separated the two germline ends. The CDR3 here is CASKFARTDTLFF. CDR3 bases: TGTGCCAGCAAGTTTGCAAGGACCGATACGCTGTTTTTT.

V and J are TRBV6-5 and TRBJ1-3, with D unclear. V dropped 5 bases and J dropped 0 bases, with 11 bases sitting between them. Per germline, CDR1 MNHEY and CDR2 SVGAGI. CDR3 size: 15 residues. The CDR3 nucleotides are TGTGCCAGCAGTCACCCCCCAGACTCTGGAAACACCATATATTTT. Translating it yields CASSHPPDSGNTIYF.

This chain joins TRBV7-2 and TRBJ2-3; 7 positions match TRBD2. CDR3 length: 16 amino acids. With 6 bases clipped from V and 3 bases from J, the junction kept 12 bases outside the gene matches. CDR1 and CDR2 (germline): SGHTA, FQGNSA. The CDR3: CASRRHGGSGTDTQYF. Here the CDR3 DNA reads TGTGCCAGCAGGCGACACGGGGGGAGTGGGACAGATACGCAGTATTTT.

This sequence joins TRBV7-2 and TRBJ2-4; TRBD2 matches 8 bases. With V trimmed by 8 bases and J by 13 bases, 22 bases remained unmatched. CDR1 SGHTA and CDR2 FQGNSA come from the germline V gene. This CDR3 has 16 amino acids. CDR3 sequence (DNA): TGTGCCAGCCGCGTCCCGGGAGGGAGAGCCAAAGATACGCAGTACTTC. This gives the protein CASRVPGGRAKDTQYF. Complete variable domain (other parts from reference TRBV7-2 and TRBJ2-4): GAGVSQSPSNKVTEKGKDVELRCDPISGHTALYWYRQSLGQGLEFLIYFQGNSAPDKSGLPSDRFSAERTGGSVSTLTIQRTQQEDSAVYLCASRVPGGRAKDTQYFGAGTRLSVL.

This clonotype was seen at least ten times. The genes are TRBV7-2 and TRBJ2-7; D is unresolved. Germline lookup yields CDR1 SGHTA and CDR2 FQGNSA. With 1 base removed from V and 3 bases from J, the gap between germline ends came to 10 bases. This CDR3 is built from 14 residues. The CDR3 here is CASSLGQRRYEQYF. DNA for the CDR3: TGTGCCAGCAGCTTAGGGCAGAGACGCTACGAGCAGTACTTC.

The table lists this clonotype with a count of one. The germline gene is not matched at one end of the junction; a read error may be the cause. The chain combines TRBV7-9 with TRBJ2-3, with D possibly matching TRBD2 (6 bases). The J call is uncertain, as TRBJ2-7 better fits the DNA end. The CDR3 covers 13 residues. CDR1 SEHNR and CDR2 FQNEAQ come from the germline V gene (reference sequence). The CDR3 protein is CASGSWAKNTQYF. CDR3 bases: TGCGCCAGCGGGTCCTGGGCCAAAAATACGCAGTACTTC.

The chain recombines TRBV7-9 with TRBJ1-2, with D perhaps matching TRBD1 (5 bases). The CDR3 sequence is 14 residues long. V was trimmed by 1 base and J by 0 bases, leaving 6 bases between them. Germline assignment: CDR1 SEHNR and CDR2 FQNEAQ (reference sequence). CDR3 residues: CASSLGQTNYGYTF. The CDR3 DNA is TGTGCCAGCAGCTTAGGACAGACTAACTATGGCTACACCTTC.

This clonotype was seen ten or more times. DNA for the CDR3: TGTGCCATCAGTGGGGGGACAGGGGTAGTGGGCTCTGGGGCCAACGTCCTGACTTTC. Translated, it gives CAISGGTGVVGSGANVLTF. This chain uses TRBV10-3 with TRBJ2-6; 10 bases match TRBD1. The ends lost 4 bases at V and 0 bases at J; junction bases unmatched: 9. Germline CDR1 reads ENHRY; CDR2 reads SYGVKD. The CDR3 spans 19 residues.

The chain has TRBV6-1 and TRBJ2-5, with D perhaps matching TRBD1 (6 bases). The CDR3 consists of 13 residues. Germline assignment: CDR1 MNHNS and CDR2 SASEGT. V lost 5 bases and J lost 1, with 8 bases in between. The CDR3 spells CASSPDSQETQYF. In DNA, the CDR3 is TGTGCCAGCAGTCCGGACAGCCAAGAGACCCAGTACTTC.